This T cell receptor beta chain was recovered during a study of T cells in Graves' hyperthyroidism and ophthalmopathy. CDR1 and CDR2 (germline): KGHDR, SFDVKD. V was pared by 2 bases and J by 1 base, with 10 bases between. This CDR3 comprises 15 residues. The study, taken as a whole, reports: Before onset, ophthalmopathy was predicted by the model a median about six months earlier.

This clonotype was picked up many times. Its antigen remains unidentified. RNA transcripts served as the template for amplifying TCR beta CDR3 regions. HTBI primers were employed in a first-round RT-PCR of the TCR CDR3. TCRdb reprocessed the multiplex PCR reads via MiXCR and lists one record per CDR3 protein. The sample contains about 600,000 distinct CDR3 sequences, 11% to 15% of which appear only once. This clonotype originated in a woman under 30 with Graves' ophthalmopathy. This sequence joins TRBV24-1 and TRBJ1-1; D possibly corresponds to TRBD1 (5 bases). The sample consisted of blood. The CDR3 loop is CATSDSLGGNTEAFF. For the CDR3, the DNA is TGTGCCACCAGTGATTCCCTGGGGGGGAACACTGAAGCTTTCTTT.